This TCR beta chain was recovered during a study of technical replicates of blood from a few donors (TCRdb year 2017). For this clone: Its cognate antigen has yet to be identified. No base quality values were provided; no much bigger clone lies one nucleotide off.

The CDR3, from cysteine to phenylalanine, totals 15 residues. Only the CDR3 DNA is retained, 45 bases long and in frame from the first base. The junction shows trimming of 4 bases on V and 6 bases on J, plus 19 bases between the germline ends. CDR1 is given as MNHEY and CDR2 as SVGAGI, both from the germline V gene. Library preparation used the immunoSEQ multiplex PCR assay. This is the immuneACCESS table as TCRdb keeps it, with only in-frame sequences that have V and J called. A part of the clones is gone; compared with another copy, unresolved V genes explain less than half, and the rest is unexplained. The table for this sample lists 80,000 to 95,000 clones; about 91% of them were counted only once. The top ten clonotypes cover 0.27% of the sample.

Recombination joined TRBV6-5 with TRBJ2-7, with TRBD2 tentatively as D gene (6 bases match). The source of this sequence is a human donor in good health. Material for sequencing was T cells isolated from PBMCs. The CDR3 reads CASSSPGVSTVEQYF. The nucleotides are TGTGCCAGCAGTTCACCGGGAGTATCTACAGTCGAGCAGTACTTC.